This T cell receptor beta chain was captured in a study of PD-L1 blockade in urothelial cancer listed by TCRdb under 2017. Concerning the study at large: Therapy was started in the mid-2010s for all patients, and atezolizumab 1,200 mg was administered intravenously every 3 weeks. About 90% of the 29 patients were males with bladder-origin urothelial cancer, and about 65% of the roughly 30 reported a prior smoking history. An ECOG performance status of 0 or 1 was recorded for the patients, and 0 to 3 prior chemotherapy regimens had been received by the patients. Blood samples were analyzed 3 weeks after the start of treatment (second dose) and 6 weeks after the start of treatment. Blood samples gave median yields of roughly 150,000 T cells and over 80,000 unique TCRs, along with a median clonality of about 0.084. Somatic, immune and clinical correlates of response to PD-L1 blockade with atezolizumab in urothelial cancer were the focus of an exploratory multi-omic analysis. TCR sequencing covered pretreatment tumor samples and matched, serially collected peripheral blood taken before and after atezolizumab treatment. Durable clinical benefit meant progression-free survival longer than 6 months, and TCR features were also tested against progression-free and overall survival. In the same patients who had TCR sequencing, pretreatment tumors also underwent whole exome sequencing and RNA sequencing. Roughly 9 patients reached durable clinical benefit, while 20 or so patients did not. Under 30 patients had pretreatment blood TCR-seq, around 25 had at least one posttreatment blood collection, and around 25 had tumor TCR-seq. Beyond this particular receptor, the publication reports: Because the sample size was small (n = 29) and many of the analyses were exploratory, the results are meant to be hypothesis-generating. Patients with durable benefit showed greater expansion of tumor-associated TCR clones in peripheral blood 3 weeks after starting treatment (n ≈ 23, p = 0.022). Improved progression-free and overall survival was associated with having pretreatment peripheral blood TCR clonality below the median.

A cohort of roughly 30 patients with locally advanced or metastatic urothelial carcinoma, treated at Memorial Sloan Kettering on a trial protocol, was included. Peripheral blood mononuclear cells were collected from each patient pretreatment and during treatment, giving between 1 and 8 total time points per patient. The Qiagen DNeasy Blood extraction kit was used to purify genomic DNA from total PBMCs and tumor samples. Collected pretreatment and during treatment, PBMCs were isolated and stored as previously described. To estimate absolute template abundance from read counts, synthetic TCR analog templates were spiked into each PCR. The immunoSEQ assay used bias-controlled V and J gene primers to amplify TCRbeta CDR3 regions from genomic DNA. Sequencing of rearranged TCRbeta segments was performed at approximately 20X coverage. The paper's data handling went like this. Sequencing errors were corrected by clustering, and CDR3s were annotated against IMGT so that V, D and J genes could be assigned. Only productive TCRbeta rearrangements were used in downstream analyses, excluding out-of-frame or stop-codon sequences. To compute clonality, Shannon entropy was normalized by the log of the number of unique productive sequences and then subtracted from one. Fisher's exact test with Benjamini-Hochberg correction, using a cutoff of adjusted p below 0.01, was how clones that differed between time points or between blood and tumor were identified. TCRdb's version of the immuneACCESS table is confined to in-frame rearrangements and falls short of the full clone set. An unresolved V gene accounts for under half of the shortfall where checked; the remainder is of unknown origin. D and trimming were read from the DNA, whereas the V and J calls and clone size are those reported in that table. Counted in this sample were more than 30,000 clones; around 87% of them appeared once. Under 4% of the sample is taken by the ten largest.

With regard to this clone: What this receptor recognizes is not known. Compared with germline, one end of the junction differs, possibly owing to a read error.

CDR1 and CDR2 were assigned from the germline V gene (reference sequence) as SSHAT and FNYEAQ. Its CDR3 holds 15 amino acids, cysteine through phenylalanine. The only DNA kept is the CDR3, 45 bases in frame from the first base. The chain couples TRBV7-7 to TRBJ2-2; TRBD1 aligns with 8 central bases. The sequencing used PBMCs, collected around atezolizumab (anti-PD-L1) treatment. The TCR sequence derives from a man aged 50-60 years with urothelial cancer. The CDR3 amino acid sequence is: CASRQGITNTGELFF. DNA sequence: TGTGCTAGCAGACAGGGGATAACGAACACCGGGGAGCTGTTTTTT.